This T cell receptor beta chain was obtained from a study of T cell responses to AZD1222 COVID-19 vaccine. Data came from immunoSEQ multiplex PCR; TCRdb stores just in-frame clones and leaves some out. The data hold fewer than 85,000 clones, with 83% observed a single time. About this clone itself: Its antigen is still unknown.

Germline CDR1 LNHDA, CDR2 SQIVND (reference sequence). V gave up 6 bases and J gave up 1 base, with 21 bases separating them. This CDR3 spans 17 amino acids. Pooling was applied to second doses at about 4 or about 12 weeks. General study findings and limits: Among AZD1222 vaccinees, only five to seven were seropositive at baseline.

The chain joins TRBV19 to TRBJ1-1; weak D call: TRBD1 (5 bases). The sample in question was peripheral blood, obtained 28 days after the second AZD1222 dose. This receptor was identified in an adult who received the AZD1222 COVID-19 vaccine. CDR3: CASRLFIGARRNTEAFF. CDR3 coding DNA: TGTGCCAGTAGACTCTTCATCGGGGCGAGGAGGAACACTGAAGCTTTCTTT.